This T cell receptor (beta chain) was recovered during a study of a mutant IDH1 vaccine in newly diagnosed glioma. With 1 base removed from V and 3 bases from J, the gap between germline ends came to 13 bases. Germline CDR1 MGHRA, CDR2 YSYEKL. The CDR3 is 16 amino acids. Time point reported: week 47, end of study. Every single dose of the vaccine, 300 ug of mutant IDH1 20-mer peptide, came with topical imiquimod. Vaccinations, eight in total, occurred in weeks 1, 3, 5, 7, 11, 15, 19, 23. The protocol was immunoSEQ multiplex PCR, while the TCRdb copy is restricted to in-frame clones and leaves out a portion. In the table there are 50,000 to 55,000 clones, 65% of which are singletons. Details on this clone: Its antigen is unknown.

The TCR was taken from a man aged 40-55 years with glioma. Some clones in this sample may be carry-over from other donors' samples. The rearrangement joins TRBV4-1 to TRBJ1-5; perhaps TRBD1 as D (5 bases). The material sequenced was peripheral blood mononuclear cells (PBMCs), taken from a glioma patient whose treatment included an IDH1 peptide vaccine. The CDR3 DNA follows: TGCGCCAGCAGCCAAGTAAAGGGGCGGAACAATCAGCCCCAGCATTTT. This sequence encodes CASSQVKGRNNQPQHF.